This T cell receptor beta chain was captured by sequencing in a study of shared clonotypes between healthy human individuals. CDR1 and CDR2 (germline): SNHLY, FYNNEI. V gave up 4 bases and J gave up 0 bases, with 6 bases separating them. The CDR3 runs to 13 residues. The assay was carried out at the deep level. Data came from immunoSEQ multiplex PCR; TCRdb stores just in-frame clones and leaves some out. The profile shows about 1.1 million clones, roughly 80% of them singletons. The chain recombines TRBV2 with TRBJ1-1; D call uncertain. The sample consisted of memory CD4+ T cells from PBMCs. Subset indicated: CD45RA-negative fraction. The receptor was derived from a man between 18 and 35 years old in good health. Some clones in this sample may be carry-over from other donors' samples. The CDR3 nucleotides read TGTGCCAGCAGTGTCACAGTGAACACTGAAGCTTTCTTT. Translating gives CASSVTVNTEAFF.